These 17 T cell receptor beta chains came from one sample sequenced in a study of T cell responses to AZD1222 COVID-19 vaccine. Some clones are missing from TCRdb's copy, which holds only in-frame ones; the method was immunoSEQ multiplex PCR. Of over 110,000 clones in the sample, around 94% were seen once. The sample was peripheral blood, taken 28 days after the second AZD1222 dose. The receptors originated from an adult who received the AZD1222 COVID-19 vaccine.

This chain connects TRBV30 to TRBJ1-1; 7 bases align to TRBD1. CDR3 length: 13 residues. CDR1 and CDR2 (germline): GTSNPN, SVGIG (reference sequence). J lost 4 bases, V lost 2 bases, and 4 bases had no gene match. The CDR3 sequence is CAWSNRGGTEAFF. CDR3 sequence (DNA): TGTGCCTGGAGTAACAGGGGCGGCACTGAAGCTTTCTTT.

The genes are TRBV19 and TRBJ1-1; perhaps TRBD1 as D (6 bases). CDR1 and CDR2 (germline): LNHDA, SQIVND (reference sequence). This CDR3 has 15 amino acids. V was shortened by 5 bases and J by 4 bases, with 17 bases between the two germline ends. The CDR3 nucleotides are TGTGCCAGTAGTGTCACAGACAGGTGGGGCACTGAAGCTTTCTTT. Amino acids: CASSVTDRWGTEAFF. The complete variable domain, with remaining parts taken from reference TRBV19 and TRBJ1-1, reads DGGITQSPKYLFRKEGQNVTLSCEQNLNHDAMYWYRQDPGQGLRLIYYSQIVNDFQKGDIAEGYSVSREKKESFPLTVTSAQKNPTAFYLCASSVTDRWGTEAFFGQGTRLTVV.

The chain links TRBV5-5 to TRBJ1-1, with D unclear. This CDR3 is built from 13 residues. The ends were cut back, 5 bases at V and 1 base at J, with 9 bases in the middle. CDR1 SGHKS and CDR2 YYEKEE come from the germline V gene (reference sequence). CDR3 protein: CASRRTENTEAFF. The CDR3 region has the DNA TGTGCCAGCAGACGAACAGAGAACACTGAAGCTTTCTTT.

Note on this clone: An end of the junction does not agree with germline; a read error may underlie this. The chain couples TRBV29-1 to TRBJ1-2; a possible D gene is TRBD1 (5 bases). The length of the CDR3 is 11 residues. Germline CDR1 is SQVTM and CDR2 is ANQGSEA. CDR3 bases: TGCAGCGTGGGGACGGAGCTGAGGTTGATCTTC. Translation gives CSVGTELRLIF.

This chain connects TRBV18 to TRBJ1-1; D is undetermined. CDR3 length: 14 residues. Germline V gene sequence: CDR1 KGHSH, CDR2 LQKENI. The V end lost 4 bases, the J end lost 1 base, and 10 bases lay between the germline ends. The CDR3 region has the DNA TGTGCCAGCTCACTAAGGACGGCGAACACTGAAGCTTTCTTT. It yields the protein CASSLRTANTEAFF.

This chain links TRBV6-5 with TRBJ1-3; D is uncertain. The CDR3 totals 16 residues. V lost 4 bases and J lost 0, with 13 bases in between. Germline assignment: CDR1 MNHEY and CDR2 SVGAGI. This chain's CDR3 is CASSLEMGYSGNTIYF. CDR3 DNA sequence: TGTGCCAGCAGTTTGGAGATGGGGTACTCTGGAAACACCATATATTTT.

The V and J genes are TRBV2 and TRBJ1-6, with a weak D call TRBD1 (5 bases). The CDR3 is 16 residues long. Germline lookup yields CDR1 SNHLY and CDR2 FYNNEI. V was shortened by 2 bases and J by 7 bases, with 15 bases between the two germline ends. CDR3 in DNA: TGTGCCAGCAGTGAAAGAGGAGGGGCACAGAATTCACCCCTCCACTTT. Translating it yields CASSERGGAQNSPLHF.

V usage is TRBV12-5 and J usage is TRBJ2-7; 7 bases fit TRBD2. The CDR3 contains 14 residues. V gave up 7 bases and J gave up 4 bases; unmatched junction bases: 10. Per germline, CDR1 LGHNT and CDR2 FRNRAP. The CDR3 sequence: CASAFPGLPYEQYV. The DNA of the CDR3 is TGTGCTAGTGCCTTTCCGGGACTACCATACGAGCAGTACGTC.

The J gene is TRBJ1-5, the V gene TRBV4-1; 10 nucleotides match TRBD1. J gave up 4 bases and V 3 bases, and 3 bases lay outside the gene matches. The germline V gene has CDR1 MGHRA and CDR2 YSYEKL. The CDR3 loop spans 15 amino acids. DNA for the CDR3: TGCGCCAGCAGCCAGGGGGGACAGGGGAATCAGCCCCAGCATTTT. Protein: CASSQGGQGNQPQHF.

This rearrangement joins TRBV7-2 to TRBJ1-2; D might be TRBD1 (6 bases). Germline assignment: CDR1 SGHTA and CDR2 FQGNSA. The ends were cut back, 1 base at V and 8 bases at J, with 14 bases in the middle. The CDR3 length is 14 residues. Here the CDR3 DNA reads TGTGCCAGCAGCTTAGTTCAGGGGCGGCGGGGCTACACCTTC. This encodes CASSLVQGRRGYTF. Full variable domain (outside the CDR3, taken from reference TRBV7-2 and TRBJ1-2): GAGVSQSPSNKVTEKGKDVELRCDPISGHTALYWYRQSLGQGLEFLIYFQGNSAPDKSGLPSDRFSAERTGGSVSTLTIQRTQQEDSAVYLCASSLVQGRRGYTFGSGTRLTVV.

The CDR3, as DNA: TGTGCCAGCAGTAAAAGCAGGGAGCAGTACTTC. This gives the protein CASSKSREQYF. The chain couples TRBV6-5 to TRBJ2-7; D unresolved. From germline, CDR1 is MNHEY and CDR2 SVGAGI. V was cut by 5 bases and J by 7 bases, with 9 bases left in between. The CDR3 contains 11 residues.

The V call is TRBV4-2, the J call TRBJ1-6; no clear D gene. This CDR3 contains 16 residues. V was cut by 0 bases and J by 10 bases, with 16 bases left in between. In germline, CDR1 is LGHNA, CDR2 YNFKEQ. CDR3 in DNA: TGTGCCAGCAGCCAAGAGGGTGGGAGGGTTTGGTCACCCCTCCACTTT. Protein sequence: CASSQEGGRVWSPLHF.

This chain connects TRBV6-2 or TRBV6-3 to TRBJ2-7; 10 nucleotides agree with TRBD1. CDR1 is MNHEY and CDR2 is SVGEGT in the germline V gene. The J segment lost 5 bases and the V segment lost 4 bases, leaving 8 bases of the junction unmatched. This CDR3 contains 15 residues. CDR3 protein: CASSSGQGGSDEQYF. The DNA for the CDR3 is TGTGCCAGCAGTTCCGGACAGGGGGGGTCAGACGAGCAGTACTTC.

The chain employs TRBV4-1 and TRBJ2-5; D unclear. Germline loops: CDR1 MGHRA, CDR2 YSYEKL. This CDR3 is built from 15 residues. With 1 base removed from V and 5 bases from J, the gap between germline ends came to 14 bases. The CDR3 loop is CASSQVSSYPETQYF. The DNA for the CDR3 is TGCGCCAGCAGCCAAGTTTCTAGTTATCCCGAGACCCAGTACTTC.

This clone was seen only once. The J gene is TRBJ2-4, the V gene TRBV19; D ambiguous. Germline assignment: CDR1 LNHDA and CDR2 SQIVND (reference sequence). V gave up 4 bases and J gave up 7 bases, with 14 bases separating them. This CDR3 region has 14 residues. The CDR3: CASSRAGQGNIQYF. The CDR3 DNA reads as TGTGCCAGTAGTAGGGCTGGGCAAGGGAACATTCAGTACTTC.

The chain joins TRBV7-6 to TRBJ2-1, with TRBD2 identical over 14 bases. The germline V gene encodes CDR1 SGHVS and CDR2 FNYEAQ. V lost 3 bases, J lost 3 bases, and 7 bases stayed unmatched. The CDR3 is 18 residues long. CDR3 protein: CASSLDGTSGGYYNEQFF. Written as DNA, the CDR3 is TGTGCCAGCAGCTTGGATGGGACTAGCGGGGGATACTACAATGAGCAGTTCTTC. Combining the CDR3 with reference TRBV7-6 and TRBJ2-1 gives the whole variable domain GAGVSQSPRYKVTKRGQDVALRCDPISGHVSLYWYRQALGQGPEFLTYFNYEAQQDKSGLPNDRFSAERPEGSISTLTIQRTEQRDSAMYRCASSLDGTSGGYYNEQFFGPGTRLTVL.

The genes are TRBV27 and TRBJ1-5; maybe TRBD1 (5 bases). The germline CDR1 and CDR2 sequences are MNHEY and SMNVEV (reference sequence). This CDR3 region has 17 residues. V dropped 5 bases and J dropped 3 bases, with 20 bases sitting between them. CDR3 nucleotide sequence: TGTGCCAGCAGTGGACGAGCCCGGGACGGAAACAATCAGCCCCAGCATTTT. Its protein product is CASSGRARDGNNQPQHF.